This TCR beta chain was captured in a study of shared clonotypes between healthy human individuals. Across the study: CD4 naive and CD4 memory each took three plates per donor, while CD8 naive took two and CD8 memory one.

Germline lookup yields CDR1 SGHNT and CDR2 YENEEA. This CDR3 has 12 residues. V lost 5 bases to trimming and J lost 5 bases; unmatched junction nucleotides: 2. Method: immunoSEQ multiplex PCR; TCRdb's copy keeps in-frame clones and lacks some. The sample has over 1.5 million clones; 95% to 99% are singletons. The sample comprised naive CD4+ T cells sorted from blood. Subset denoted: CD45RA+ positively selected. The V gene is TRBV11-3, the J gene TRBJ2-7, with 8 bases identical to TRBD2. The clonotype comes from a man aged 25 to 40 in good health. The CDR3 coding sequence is TGTGCCAGCAGCACCGGGGGGGACGAGCAGTACTTC. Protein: CASSTGGDEQYF.